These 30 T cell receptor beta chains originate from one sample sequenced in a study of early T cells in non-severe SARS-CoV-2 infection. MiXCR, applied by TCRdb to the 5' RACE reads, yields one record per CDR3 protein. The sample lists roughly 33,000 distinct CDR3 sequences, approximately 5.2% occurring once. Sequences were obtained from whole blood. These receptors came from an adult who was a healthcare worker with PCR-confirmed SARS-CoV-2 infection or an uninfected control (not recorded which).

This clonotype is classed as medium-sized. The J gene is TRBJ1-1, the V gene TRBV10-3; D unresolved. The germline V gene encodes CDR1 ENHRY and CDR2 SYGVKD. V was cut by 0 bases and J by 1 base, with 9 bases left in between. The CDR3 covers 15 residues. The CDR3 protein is CAISESGRANTEAFF. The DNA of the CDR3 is TGTGCCATCAGTGAGTCGGGCAGAGCGAACACTGAAGCTTTCTTT.

This CDR3 reads CASSLAMSVLSNQPQHF. CDR3 coding DNA: TGTGCCAGCAGCTTAGCGATGTCAGTTCTTAGCAATCAGCCCCAGCATTTT. The chain links TRBV7-2 to TRBJ1-5, with D uncertain. Germline V lookup: CDR1 SGHTA, CDR2 FQGNSA. V was trimmed by 0 bases and J by 0 bases, leaving 12 bases between them. CDR3 size: 17 residues. Full variable domain (rest looked up from reference TRBV7-2 and TRBJ1-5): GAGVSQSPSNKVTEKGKDVELRCDPISGHTALYWYRQSLGQGLEFLIYFQGNSAPDKSGLPSDRFSAERTGGSVSTLTIQRTQQEDSAVYLCASSLAMSVLSNQPQHFGDGTRLSIL.

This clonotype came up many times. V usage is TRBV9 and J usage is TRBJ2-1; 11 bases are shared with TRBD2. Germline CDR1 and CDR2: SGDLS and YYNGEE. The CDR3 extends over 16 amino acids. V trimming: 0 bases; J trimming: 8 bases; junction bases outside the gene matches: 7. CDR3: CASSVGRLAGGHEQFF. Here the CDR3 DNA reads TGTGCCAGCAGCGTAGGGCGGTTAGCGGGAGGGCATGAGCAGTTCTTC.

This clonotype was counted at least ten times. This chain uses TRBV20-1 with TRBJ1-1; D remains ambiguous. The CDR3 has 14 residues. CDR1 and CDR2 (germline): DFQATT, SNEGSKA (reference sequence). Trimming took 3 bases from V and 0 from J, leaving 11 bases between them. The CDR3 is CSAREEGMNTEAFF. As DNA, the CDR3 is TGCAGTGCTAGGGAAGAGGGCATGAACACTGAAGCTTTCTTT.

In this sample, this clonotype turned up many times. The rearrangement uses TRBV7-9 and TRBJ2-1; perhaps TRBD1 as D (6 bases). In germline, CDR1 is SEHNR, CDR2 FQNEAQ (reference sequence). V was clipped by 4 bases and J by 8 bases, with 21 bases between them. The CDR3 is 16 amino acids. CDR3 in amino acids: CASSSRTDRLGDEQFF. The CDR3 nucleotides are TGTGCCAGCAGCTCCCGGACAGATCGGTTAGGCGATGAGCAGTTCTTC. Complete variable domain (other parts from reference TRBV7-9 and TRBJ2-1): DTGVSQNPRHKITKRGQNVTFRCDPISEHNRLYWYRQTLGQGPEFLTYFQNEAQLEKSRLLSDRFSAERPKGSFSTLEIQRTEQGDSAMYLCASSSRTDRLGDEQFFGPGTRLTVL.

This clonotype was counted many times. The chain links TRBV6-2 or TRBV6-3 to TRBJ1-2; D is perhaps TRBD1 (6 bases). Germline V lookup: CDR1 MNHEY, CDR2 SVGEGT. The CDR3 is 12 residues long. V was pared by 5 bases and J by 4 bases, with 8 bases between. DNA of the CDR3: TGTGCCAGCAGTAAGGACAGCTATGGCTACACCTTC. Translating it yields CASSKDSYGYTF.

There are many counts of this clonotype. The CDR3 loop reads CASSPRLAGRNEQYV. As DNA, the CDR3 is TGTGCCAGCAGTCCAAGACTAGCGGGAAGGAACGAGCAGTACGTC. The V and J genes are TRBV28 and TRBJ2-7; 11 bases map to TRBD2. V trimming: 5 bases; J trimming: 5 bases; junction bases outside the gene matches: 8. There are 15 residues in the CDR3. Germline CDR1 MDHEN, CDR2 SYDVKM.

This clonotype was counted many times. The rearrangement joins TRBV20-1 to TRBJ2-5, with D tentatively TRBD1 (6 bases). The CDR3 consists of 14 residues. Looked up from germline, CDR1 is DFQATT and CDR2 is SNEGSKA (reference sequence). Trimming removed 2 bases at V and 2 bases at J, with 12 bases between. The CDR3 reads CSARPPTGQETQYF. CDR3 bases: TGCAGTGCTAGACCCCCGACAGGTCAAGAGACCCAGTACTTC.

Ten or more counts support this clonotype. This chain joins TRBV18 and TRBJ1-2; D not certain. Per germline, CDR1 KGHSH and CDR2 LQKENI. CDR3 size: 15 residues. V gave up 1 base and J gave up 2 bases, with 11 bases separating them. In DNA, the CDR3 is TGTGCCAGCTCACCACGGTCTCAGAGCAACTATGGCTACACCTTC. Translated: CASSPRSQSNYGYTF. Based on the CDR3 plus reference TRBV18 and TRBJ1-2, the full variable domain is NAGVMQNPRHLVRRRGQEARLRCSPMKGHSHVYWYRQLPEEGLKFMVYLQKENIIDESGMPKERFSAEFPKEGPSILRIQQVVRGDSAAYFCASSPRSQSNYGYTFGSGTRLTVV.

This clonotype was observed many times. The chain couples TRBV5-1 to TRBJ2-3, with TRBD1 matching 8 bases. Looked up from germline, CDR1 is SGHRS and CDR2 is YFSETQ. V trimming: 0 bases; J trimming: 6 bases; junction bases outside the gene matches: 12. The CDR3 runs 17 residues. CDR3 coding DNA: TGCGCCAGCAGCTTGGGCGTCCAGGGGGCGTCAATGGATACGCAGTATTTT. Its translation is CASSLGVQGASMDTQYF. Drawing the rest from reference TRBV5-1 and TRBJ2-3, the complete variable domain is KAGVTQTPRYLIKTRGQQVTLSCSPISGHRSVSWYQQTPGQGLQFLFEYFSETQRNKGNFPGRFSGRQFSNSRSEMNVSTLELGDSALYLCASSLGVQGASMDTQYFGPGTRLTVL.

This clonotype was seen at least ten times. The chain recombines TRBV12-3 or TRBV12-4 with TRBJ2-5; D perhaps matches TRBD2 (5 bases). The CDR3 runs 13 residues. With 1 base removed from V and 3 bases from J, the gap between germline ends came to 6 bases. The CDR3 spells CASSLGLKETQYF. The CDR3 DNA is TGTGCCAGCAGTTTAGGACTAAAAGAGACCCAGTACTTC.

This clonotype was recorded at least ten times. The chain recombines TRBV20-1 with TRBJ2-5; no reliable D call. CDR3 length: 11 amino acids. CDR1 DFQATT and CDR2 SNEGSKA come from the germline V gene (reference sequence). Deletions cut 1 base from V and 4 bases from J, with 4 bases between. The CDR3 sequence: CSARVAETQYF. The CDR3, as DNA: TGCAGTGCTAGAGTAGCAGAGACCCAGTACTTC.

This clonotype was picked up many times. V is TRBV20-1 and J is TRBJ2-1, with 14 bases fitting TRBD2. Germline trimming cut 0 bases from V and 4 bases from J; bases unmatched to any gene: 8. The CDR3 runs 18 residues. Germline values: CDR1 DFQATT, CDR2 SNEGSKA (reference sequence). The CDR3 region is CSAREGLAGAPVYNEQFF. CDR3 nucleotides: TGCAGTGCTAGAGAGGGACTAGCGGGAGCCCCGGTGTACAATGAGCAGTTCTTC.

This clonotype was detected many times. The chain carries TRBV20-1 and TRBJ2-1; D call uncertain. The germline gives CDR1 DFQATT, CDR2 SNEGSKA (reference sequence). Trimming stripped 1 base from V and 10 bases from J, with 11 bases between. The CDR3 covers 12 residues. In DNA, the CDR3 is TGCAGTGCTAGAGTCTCGGGCTTGGAGCAGTTCTTC. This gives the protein CSARVSGLEQFF.

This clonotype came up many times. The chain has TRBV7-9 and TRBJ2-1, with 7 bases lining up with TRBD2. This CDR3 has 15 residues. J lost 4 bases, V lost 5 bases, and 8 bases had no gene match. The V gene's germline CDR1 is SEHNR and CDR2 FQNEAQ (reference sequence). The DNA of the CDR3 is TGTGCCAGCAGCCCGGCGGGAGAAGGGTACAATGAGCAGTTCTTC. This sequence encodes CASSPAGEGYNEQFF.

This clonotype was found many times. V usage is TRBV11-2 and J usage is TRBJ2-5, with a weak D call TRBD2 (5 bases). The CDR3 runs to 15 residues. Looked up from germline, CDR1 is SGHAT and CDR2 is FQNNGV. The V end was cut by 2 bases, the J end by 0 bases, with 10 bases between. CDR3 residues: CASSLSGMNQETQYF. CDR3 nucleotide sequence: TGTGCCAGCAGCTTATCGGGGATGAACCAAGAGACCCAGTACTTC.

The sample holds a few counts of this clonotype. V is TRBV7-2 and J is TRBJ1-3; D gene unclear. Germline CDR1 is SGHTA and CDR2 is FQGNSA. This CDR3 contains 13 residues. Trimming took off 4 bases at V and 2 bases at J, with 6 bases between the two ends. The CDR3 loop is CASSSVPGNTIYF. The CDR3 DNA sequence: TGTGCCAGCAGCTCAGTGCCTGGAAACACCATATATTTT.

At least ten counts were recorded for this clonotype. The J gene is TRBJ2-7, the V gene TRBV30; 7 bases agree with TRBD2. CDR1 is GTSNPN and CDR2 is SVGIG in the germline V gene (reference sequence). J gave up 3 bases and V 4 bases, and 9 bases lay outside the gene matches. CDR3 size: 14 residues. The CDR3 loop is CAWKNQRGSYEQYF. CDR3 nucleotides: TGTGCCTGGAAGAACCAGCGCGGGAGCTACGAGCAGTACTTC.

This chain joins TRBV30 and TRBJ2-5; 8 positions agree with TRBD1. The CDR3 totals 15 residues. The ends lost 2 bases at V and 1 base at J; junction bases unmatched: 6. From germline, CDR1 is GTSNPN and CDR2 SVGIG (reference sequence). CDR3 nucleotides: TGTGCCTGGAGTCGCAACAGGGGGGTCCAAGAGACCCAGTACTTC. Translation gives CAWSRNRGVQETQYF.

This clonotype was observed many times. The CDR3 here is CASSPRGDSPLNSPLHF. The DNA for the CDR3 is TGTGCCAGCAGCCCACGGGGGGACAGCCCCTTAAATTCACCCCTCCACTTT. The chain joins TRBV7-9 to TRBJ1-6, with 7 nucleotides matching TRBD1. The CDR3 covers 17 residues. V shed 5 bases, J shed 7 bases, and the junction held 14 bases outside the gene matches. CDR1 SEHNR and CDR2 FQNEAQ come from the germline V gene (reference sequence).

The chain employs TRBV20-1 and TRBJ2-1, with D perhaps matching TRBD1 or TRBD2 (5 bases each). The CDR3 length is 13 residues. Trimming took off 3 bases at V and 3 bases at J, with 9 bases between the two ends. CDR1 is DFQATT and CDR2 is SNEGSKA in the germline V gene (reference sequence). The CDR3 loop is CSARGEIYNEQFF. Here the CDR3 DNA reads TGCAGTGCTAGGGGGGAGATCTACAATGAGCAGTTCTTC.

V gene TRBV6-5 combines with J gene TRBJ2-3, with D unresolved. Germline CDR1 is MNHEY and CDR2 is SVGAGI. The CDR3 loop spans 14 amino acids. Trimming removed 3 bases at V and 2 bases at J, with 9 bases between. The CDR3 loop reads CASSYGFTTDTQYF. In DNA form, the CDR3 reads TGTGCCAGCAGTTATGGGTTTACCACAGATACGCAGTATTTT.

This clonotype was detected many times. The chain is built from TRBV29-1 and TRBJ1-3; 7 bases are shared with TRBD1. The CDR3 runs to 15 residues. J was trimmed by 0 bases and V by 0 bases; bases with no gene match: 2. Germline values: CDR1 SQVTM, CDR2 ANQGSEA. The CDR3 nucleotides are TGCAGCGTTGAAGAAAGGGGGCCCTCTGGAAACACCATATATTTT. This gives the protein CSVEERGPSGNTIYF.

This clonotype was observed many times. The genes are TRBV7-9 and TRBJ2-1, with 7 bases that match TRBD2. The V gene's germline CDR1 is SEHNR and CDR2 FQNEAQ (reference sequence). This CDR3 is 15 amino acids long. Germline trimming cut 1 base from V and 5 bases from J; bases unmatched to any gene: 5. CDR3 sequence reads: CASSLGASGNNEQFF. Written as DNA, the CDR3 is TGTGCCAGCAGCTTAGGTGCTAGCGGCAACAATGAGCAGTTCTTC. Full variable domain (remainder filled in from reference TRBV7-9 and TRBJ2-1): DTGVSQNPRHKITKRGQNVTFRCDPISEHNRLYWYRQTLGQGPEFLTYFQNEAQLEKSRLLSDRFSAERPKGSFSTLEIQRTEQGDSAMYLCASSLGASGNNEQFFGPGTRLTVL.

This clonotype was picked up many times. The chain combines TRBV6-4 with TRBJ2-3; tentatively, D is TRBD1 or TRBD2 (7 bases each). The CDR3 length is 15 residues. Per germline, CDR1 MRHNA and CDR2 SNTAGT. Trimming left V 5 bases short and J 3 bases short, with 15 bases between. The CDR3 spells CASSLTGEGTDTQYF. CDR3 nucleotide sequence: TGTGCCAGCAGTCTAACAGGGGAGGGAACAGATACGCAGTATTTT.

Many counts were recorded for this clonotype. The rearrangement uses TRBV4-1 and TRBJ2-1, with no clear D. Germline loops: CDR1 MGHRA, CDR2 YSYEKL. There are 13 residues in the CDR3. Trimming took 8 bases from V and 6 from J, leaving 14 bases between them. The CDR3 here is CASGSWSVNEQFF. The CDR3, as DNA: TGCGCCAGCGGATCCTGGTCCGTCAATGAGCAGTTCTTC.

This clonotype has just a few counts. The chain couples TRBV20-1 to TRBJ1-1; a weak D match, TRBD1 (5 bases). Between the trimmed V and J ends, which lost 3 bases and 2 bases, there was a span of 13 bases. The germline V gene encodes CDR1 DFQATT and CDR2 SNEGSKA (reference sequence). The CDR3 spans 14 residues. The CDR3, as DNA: TGCAGTGCTAGCACCGGGACGGGCAACACTGAAGCTTTCTTT. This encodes CSASTGTGNTEAFF.

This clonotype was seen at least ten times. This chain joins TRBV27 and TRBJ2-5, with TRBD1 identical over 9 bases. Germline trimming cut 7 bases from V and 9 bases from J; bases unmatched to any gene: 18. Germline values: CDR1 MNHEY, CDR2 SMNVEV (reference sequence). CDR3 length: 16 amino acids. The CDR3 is CASTLTGTGSFQPQYF. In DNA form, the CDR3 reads TGTGCCAGCACTCTGACCGGGACAGGGTCTTTCCAGCCCCAGTACTTC.

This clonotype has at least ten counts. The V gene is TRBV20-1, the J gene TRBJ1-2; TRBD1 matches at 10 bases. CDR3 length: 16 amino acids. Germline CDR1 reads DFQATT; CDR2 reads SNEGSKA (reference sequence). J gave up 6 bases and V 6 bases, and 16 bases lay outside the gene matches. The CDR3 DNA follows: TGCAGTGCCCACTCGGACAGGGGGGTAGTAGTGGATGGCTACACCTTC. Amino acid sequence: CSAHSDRGVVVDGYTF.

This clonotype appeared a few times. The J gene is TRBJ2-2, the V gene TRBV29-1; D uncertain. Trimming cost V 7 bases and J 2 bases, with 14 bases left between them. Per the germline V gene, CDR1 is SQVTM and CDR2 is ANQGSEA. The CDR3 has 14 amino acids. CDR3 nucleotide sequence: TGCAGCGCTTCCTGGCGAAGCAACACCGGGGAGCTGTTTTTT. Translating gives CSASWRSNTGELFF.